These 19 T cell receptor beta chains originate from one sample sequenced in a study of blood T cells in healthy people across ages. The use of a sample-barcoded 5' primer and a J-beta primer mix characterized a second PCR of about 6 to 12 cycles. MiXCR was run by TCRdb on the 5' RACE reads, yielding one entry per CDR3 protein. The sample holds 700,000 to 850,000 distinct CDR3 sequences, about 53% seen once. The specimen sequenced was blood. These receptors all stem from a man of 80 years or more in good health.

The chain uses TRBV18 and TRBJ2-3; D gene unclear. Looked up from germline, CDR1 is KGHSH and CDR2 is LQKENI. Trimming cost V 8 bases and J 0 bases, with 9 bases left between them. CDR3 length equals 13 residues. The CDR3 spells CASPPASTDTQYF. CDR3 DNA: TGTGCCAGCCCGCCGGCTAGCACAGATACGCAGTATTTT.

The chain joins TRBV18 to TRBJ2-5; D possibly corresponds to TRBD2 (6 bases). The ends were cut back, 8 bases at V and 1 base at J, with 14 bases in the middle. The CDR3 is 14 residues long. Germline CDR1 is KGHSH and CDR2 is LQKENI. In DNA, the CDR3 is TGTGCCAGCCAGACACGGGACTCCCAAGAGACCCAGTACTTC. Protein sequence: CASQTRDSQETQYF.

The rearrangement uses TRBV27 and TRBJ2-5; tentatively, D is TRBD1 (6 bases). The end of the DNA aligns better with TRBJ2-7, so the J call may be wrong. This CDR3 is built from 15 residues. Germline V gene data show CDR1 as MNHEY and CDR2 as SMNVEV (reference sequence). Here the CDR3 reads CASSLRQAITYEQYF. Here the CDR3 DNA reads TGTGCCAGCAGTTTACGACAGGCGATTACCTACGAGCAGTACTTC.

The chain couples TRBV2 to TRBJ2-7, with D possibly being TRBD1 (5 bases). Trimming removed 4 bases at V and 6 bases at J, with 16 bases between. Germline V gene sequence: CDR1 SNHLY, CDR2 FYNNEI. The CDR3 spans 14 residues. The CDR3 nucleotides are TGTGCCAGCAGTGGACAGTTTCGATTAGGCGAGCAGTACTTC. Translation: CASSGQFRLGEQYF.

This chain links TRBV6-1 with TRBJ2-5, with D perhaps matching TRBD2 (5 bases). Germline lookup yields CDR1 MNHNS and CDR2 SASEGT. Trimming left V 3 bases short and J 9 bases short, with 14 bases between. The CDR3 is 13 residues long. CDR3 DNA: TGTGCCAGCAGTGATTCGTCCCAGAGGGCCCAGTACTTC. This encodes CASSDSSQRAQYF.

The CDR3: CASSLLGGQGAGEQFF. The CDR3 DNA reads TGTGCCAGCAGTCTCCTAGGGGGACAGGGGGCGGGGGAGCAGTTCTTC. The genes are TRBV6-5 and TRBJ2-1; 12 nucleotides line up with TRBD1. Germline V lookup: CDR1 MNHEY, CDR2 SVGAGI. V gave up 5 bases and J gave up 10 bases; unmatched junction bases: 12. This CDR3 spans 16 amino acids.

J is TRBJ2-4 and V is TRBV11-2, with 10 bases matching TRBD1. The DNA end is a closer match to TRBJ2-5, so the J assignment may be wrong. The CDR3 contains 15 residues. Germline loops: CDR1 SGHAT, CDR2 FQNNGV. The chain's CDR3 is CASSLTGGAGETQYF. The CDR3, as DNA: TGTGCCAGCAGCTTGACAGGGGGCGCGGGGGAGACCCAGTACTTC.

This clonotype was seen a handful of times. The rearrangement links TRBV9 to TRBJ2-1; tentatively, D is TRBD2 (5 bases). This CDR3 region has 16 residues. Per germline, CDR1 SGDLS and CDR2 YYNGEE. V was trimmed by 4 bases and J by 4 bases, leaving 18 bases between them. The CDR3 DNA is TGTGCCAGCAGCCTCTCCCCGAGCGGAGTTTACAATGAGCAGTTCTTC. Amino acid sequence: CASSLSPSGVYNEQFF. The full variable domain, its missing parts supplied by reference TRBV9 and TRBJ2-1, is DSGVTQTPKHLITATGQRVTLRCSPRSGDLSVYWYQQSLDQGLQFLIQYYNGEERAKGNILERFSAQQFPDLHSELNLSSLELGDSALYFCASSLSPSGVYNEQFFGPGTRLTVL.

This chain uses TRBV5-1 with TRBJ1-5, with D possibly matching TRBD1 (5 bases). V dropped 4 bases and J dropped 0 bases, with 11 bases sitting between them. Germline-derived CDR1 and CDR2 are SGHRS and YFSETQ. The CDR3 is made up of 15 amino acids. This chain's CDR3 is CASSVDSYSNQPQHF. CDR3 bases: TGCGCCAGCAGCGTAGACAGTTATAGCAATCAGCCCCAGCATTTT. Combining the CDR3 with reference TRBV5-1 and TRBJ1-5 gives the whole variable domain KAGVTQTPRYLIKTRGQQVTLSCSPISGHRSVSWYQQTPGQGLQFLFEYFSETQRNKGNFPGRFSGRQFSNSRSEMNVSTLELGDSALYLCASSVDSYSNQPQHFGDGTRLSIL.

The genes are TRBV7-8 and TRBJ1-1; D remains unclear. Germline CDR1 SGHVS, CDR2 FQNEAQ. The CDR3 loop spans 10 amino acids. The V gene lost 1 base and the J gene lost 7 bases, with 1 base spanning the gap. DNA of the CDR3: TGTGCCAGCAGCTTAGATGAAGCTTTCTTT. Its protein product is CASSLDEAFF.

The table lists this clonotype with a few counts. The V and J genes are TRBV20-1 and TRBJ1-2; D gene unclear. CDR1 DFQATT and CDR2 SNEGSKA come from the germline V gene (reference sequence). V lost 6 bases and J lost 0, with 8 bases in between. This CDR3 contains 12 residues. CDR3 in DNA: TGCAGTGCCCCTGCACCTAACTATGGCTACACCTTC. Translation gives CSAPAPNYGYTF.

The CDR3 nucleotides are TGCGCCAGCAGCTTGGCCAAAGTCCGGGGTGAGCAGTTCTTC. Translation: CASSLAKVRGEQFF. The chain employs TRBV5-1 and TRBJ2-1, with D maybe TRBD2 (5 bases). There are 14 residues in the CDR3. V was clipped by 0 bases and J by 9 bases, with 13 bases between them. Per the germline V gene, CDR1 is SGHRS and CDR2 is YFSETQ.

Only one count was recorded for this clonotype. V gene TRBV6-5 combines with J gene TRBJ2-6; no clear D. V was shortened by 4 bases and J by 4 bases, with 11 bases between the two germline ends. CDR3 length: 15 amino acids. Germline V CDR1 and CDR2: MNHEY, SVGAGI. CDR3 residues: CASSFRPVGANVLTF. In nucleotides, the CDR3 is TGTGCCAGCAGTTTCCGGCCAGTAGGGGCCAACGTCCTGACTTTC.

This sequence joins TRBV7-2 and TRBJ1-1; D is unresolved. The CDR3 consists of 12 residues. The V and J ends lost 6 bases and 9 bases respectively, with 14 bases between them. Germline loops: CDR1 SGHTA, CDR2 FQGNSA. CDR3 coding DNA: TGTGCCAGCAGTCCTTACTCGATGCAAGCTTTCTTT. Its protein is CASSPYSMQAFF. Full variable domain (remainder filled in from reference TRBV7-2 and TRBJ1-1): GAGVSQSPSNKVTEKGKDVELRCDPISGHTALYWYRQSLGQGLEFLIYFQGNSAPDKSGLPSDRFSAERTGGSVSTLTIQRTQQEDSAVYLCASSPYSMQAFFGQGTRLTVV.

This clonotype was picked up a small number of times. The chain uses TRBV27 and TRBJ2-1; D may be TRBD2 (8 bases). Germline values: CDR1 MNHEY, CDR2 SMNVEV (reference sequence). V was trimmed by 6 bases and J by 6 bases, leaving 21 bases between them. This CDR3 contains 16 residues. CDR3 region: CASRARGFSGTNEQFF. The CDR3 DNA sequence: TGTGCCAGCAGGGCCAGGGGGTTTAGCGGGACCAATGAGCAGTTCTTC.

DNA of the CDR3: TGTGCCAGCAGCTTTCGCTCCCCCTTTGGTGAGACCCAGTACTTC. Residues: CASSFRSPFGETQYF. The chain uses TRBV7-9 and TRBJ2-5; D gene unclear. Germline CDR1 and CDR2: SEHNR and FQNEAQ (reference sequence). With 3 bases removed from V and 5 bases from J, the gap between germline ends came to 16 bases. This CDR3 spans 15 amino acids.

This clonotype was counted between two and nine times. J is TRBJ2-1 and V is TRBV4-1, with D possibly matching TRBD2 (6 bases). The CDR3 loop spans 16 amino acids. CDR1 and CDR2 (germline): MGHRA, YSYEKL. V was cut by 4 bases and J by 4 bases, with 17 bases left in between. Written as DNA, the CDR3 is TGCGCCAGCAGCCCCCCGGGGGTTAGCGGATACAATGAGCAGTTCTTC. Its protein is CASSPPGVSGYNEQFF.

This clonotype turned up a few times. J is TRBJ2-2 and V is TRBV18; D unresolved. CDR1 is KGHSH and CDR2 is LQKENI in the germline V gene. V gave up 2 bases and J gave up 6 bases, with 1 base separating them. The CDR3 totals 11 residues. The CDR3 nucleotides read TGTGCCAGCTCACCATCCGGGGAGCTGTTTTTT. Encoded protein: CASSPSGELFF.

The chain uses TRBV12-3 or TRBV12-4 and TRBJ2-5, with 7 positions matching TRBD1. This CDR3 region has 15 residues. Trimming at V came to 7 bases and at J to 11 bases, leaving 19 bases not matched to a gene. This CDR3 is CASTNKGGHPYGQYF. CDR3 in DNA: TGTGCCAGCACTAATAAAGGGGGCCACCCCTACGGGCAGTACTTC.